One sample yielded the 32 T cell receptor beta chains listed below, sequenced in a study of blood T cell repertoires in COVID-19. Here immunoSEQ multiplex PCR was the method, and the copy in TCRdb shows in-frame clones only, minus some. The table shows 140,000 to 150,000 clones, with about nine tenths occurring only once. The sequenced material came from PBMCs or T cells enriched from blood (not recorded which). The receptors were gathered from a man aged 55 to 70 who had recovered from COVID-19.

The rearrangement uses TRBV30 and TRBJ2-6; maybe TRBD1 (6 bases). The V gene lost 7 bases and the J gene lost 0 bases, with 25 bases spanning the gap. The CDR3 contains 19 residues. Germline V gene lookup returns CDR1 GTSNPN and CDR2 SVGIG (reference sequence). DNA for the CDR3: TGTGCCTCCACCGCCAGGGCGACAGGCCCTCTCTCTGGGGCCAACGTCCTGACTTTC. It encodes CASTARATGPLSGANVLTF.

V is TRBV4-1 and J is TRBJ2-2, with 7 bases lining up with TRBD2. This CDR3 is 16 amino acids long. V lost 5 bases to trimming and J lost 4 bases; unmatched junction nucleotides: 10. Per the germline V gene, CDR1 is MGHRA and CDR2 is YSYEKL. The CDR3 DNA reads as TGCGCCAGCAGCAGGTTCGCGGGAGACGTCACCGGGGAGCTGTTTTTT. Protein sequence: CASSRFAGDVTGELFF.

This clone occurred once. The chain carries TRBV6-6 and TRBJ2-7, with 10 bases matching TRBD1. V dropped 4 bases and J dropped 5; count of bases not matched to a gene: 11. The CDR3 totals 16 residues. Germline CDR1 MNHNY, CDR2 SVGAGI (reference sequence). The CDR3 region is CASSFPRDRGLHEQYF. CDR3 sequence (DNA): TGTGCCAGCAGTTTCCCCCGGGACAGGGGATTACACGAGCAGTACTTC.

J is TRBJ1-5 and V is TRBV9; weak D call: TRBD1 (5 bases). CDR3 size: 15 residues. With 2 bases removed from V and 7 bases from J, the gap between germline ends came to 16 bases. Germline assignment: CDR1 SGDLS and CDR2 YYNGEE. CDR3 DNA: TGTGCCAGCAGCGTTTCGAGCAGGGTAGGCCAGCCCCAGCATTTT. Its protein is CASSVSSRVGQPQHF. Together with reference TRBV9 and TRBJ1-5, the CDR3 gives the full variable domain: DSGVTQTPKHLITATGQRVTLRCSPRSGDLSVYWYQQSLDQGLQFLIQYYNGEERAKGNILERFSAQQFPDLHSELNLSSLELGDSALYFCASSVSSRVGQPQHFGDGTRLSIL.

The chain combines TRBV28 with TRBJ2-2; TRBD2 aligns across 15 bases. The ends lost 10 bases at V and 6 bases at J; junction bases unmatched: 3. The CDR3 is 14 residues long. CDR1 is MDHEN and CDR2 is SYDVKM in the germline V gene. DNA for the CDR3: TGTGCCATCCGGACTAGCGGGAGGGCCGGGGAGCTGTTTTTT. Encoded protein: CAIRTSGRAGELFF. The whole variable domain, filled in from reference TRBV28 and TRBJ2-2, reads DVKVTQSSRYLVKRTGEKVFLECVQDMDHENMFWYRQDPGLGLRLIYFSYDVKMKEKGDIPEGYSVSREKKERFSLILESASTNQTSMYLCAIRTSGRAGELFFGEGSRLTVL.

V gene TRBV9 combines with J gene TRBJ2-6; 7 nucleotides agree with TRBD1. The CDR3 extends over 19 amino acids. Germline CDR1 SGDLS, CDR2 YYNGEE. Trimming took 4 bases from V and 2 from J; bases not matched to a gene: 15. The CDR3 bases are TGTGCCAGCAGCCCACGGCGACAGGGCGAATTTGCTGGGGCCAACGTCCTGACTTTC. Amino acids: CASSPRRQGEFAGANVLTF.

This chain uses TRBV1 with TRBJ2-4; TRBD1, the table's D call, was not compared with the DNA. TRBV1 is tagged as a pseudogene. There are 18 residues in the CDR3. The CDR3 loop reads CTSSQGGRGWKYKNIQYF. In DNA, the CDR3 is TGCACCAGCAGCCAAGGGGGCAGGGGGTGGAAATATAAAAACATTCAGTACTTC.

The rearrangement joins TRBV18 to TRBJ2-1; 9 bases align to TRBD2. Germline V gene lookup returns CDR1 KGHSH and CDR2 LQKENI. V trimming: 3 bases; J trimming: 3 bases; junction bases outside the gene matches: 6. This CDR3 spans 16 amino acids. CDR3 region: CASSPLLSGGYNEQFF. In DNA, the CDR3 is TGTGCCAGCTCACCTCTTCTTAGCGGGGGCTACAATGAGCAGTTCTTC.

The J gene is TRBJ2-7, the V gene TRBV27, with 11 bases matching TRBD2. Trimming removed 2 bases from V and 5 bases from J; junction bases left unmatched: 8. CDR1 and CDR2 (germline): MNHEY, SMNVEV (reference sequence). This CDR3 is 16 amino acids long. The CDR3 DNA reads as TGTGCCAGCAGTTTAAGGAGGGTAGCGGGAGGGCACGAGCAGTACTTC. Protein product: CASSLRRVAGGHEQYF.

This sequence joins TRBV18 and TRBJ1-1; TRBD1 might be the D (5 bases). The V gene's germline CDR1 is KGHSH and CDR2 LQKENI. This CDR3 contains 14 residues. V lost 3 bases and J lost 1, with 9 bases in between. In DNA, the CDR3 is TGTGCCAGCTCACCCACCGGGGGGAACACTGAAGCTTTCTTT. Translated, it gives CASSPTGGNTEAFF.

This clone was counted once. The genes are TRBV2 and TRBJ1-4, with 8 bases lining up with TRBD1. The CDR3 runs to 16 residues. V trimming: 3 bases; J trimming: 3 bases; junction bases outside the gene matches: 6. Germline CDR1 reads SNHLY; CDR2 reads FYNNEI. The CDR3 region is CASSDGNRGANEKLFF. The DNA of the CDR3 is TGTGCCAGCAGTGACGGAAACAGGGGGGCTAATGAAAAACTGTTTTTT.

The genes are TRBV6-1 and TRBJ1-5; D may be TRBD1 (6 bases). Trimming removed 2 bases at V and 2 bases at J, with 13 bases between. Looked up from germline, CDR1 is MNHNS and CDR2 is SASEGT. CDR3 size: 16 residues. CDR3 bases: TGTGCCAGCAGTGAAAGGGGAGGGGGTGGCAATCAGCCCCAGCATTTT. Translation gives CASSERGGGGNQPQHF.

This sequence joins TRBV7-2 and TRBJ2-3, with TRBD2 as a possible D gene (5 bases). CDR3 size: 12 residues. The germline V gene encodes CDR1 SGHTA and CDR2 FQGNSA. V was clipped by 5 bases and J by 8 bases, with 11 bases between them. The CDR3, as DNA: TGTGCCAGCAGCCGCCAGGAGGCTACGCAGTATTTT. Encoded protein: CASSRQEATQYF.

The V and J genes are TRBV19 and TRBJ1-6; the D is unclear. Germline assignment: CDR1 LNHDA and CDR2 SQIVND (reference sequence). The length of the CDR3 is 16 residues. V was pared by 6 bases and J by 7 bases, with 19 bases between. The CDR3 protein is CASSLYRTGKNSPLHF. The CDR3 DNA reads as TGTGCCAGTAGCCTATATCGGACGGGGAAAAATTCACCCCTCCACTTT. The full variable domain, completed using reference TRBV19 and TRBJ1-6, is DGGITQSPKYLFRKEGQNVTLSCEQNLNHDAMYWYRQDPGQGLRLIYYSQIVNDFQKGDIAEGYSVSREKKESFPLTVTSAQKNPTAFYLCASSLYRTGKNSPLHFGNGTRLTVT.

The chain employs TRBV20-1 and TRBJ2-3, with 11 bases aligning to TRBD2. Germline assignment: CDR1 DFQATT and CDR2 SNEGSKA (reference sequence). The CDR3 has 16 residues. Trimming took 3 bases from V and 4 from J; bases not matched to a gene: 9. This chain's CDR3 is CSASGASGGRADTQYF. The DNA for the CDR3 is TGCAGTGCTAGTGGAGCTAGCGGGGGGAGGGCAGATACGCAGTATTTT.

The chain recombines TRBV5-5 with TRBJ1-1, with D tentatively TRBD1 (5 bases). This CDR3 region has 15 residues. Trimming took 4 bases from V and 8 from J, leaving 21 bases between them. Germline V gives CDR1 SGHKS, CDR2 YYEKEE (reference sequence). The CDR3, as DNA: TGTGCCAGCAGCCCTAGACAGATTTTATATACCGAAGCTTTCTTT. Encoded protein: CASSPRQILYTEAFF.

This clone was detected once. This chain connects TRBV5-5 to TRBJ2-5; TRBD2 aligns across 15 bases. Germline assignment: CDR1 SGHKS and CDR2 YYEKEE (reference sequence). Trimming removed 0 bases from V and 4 bases from J; junction bases left unmatched: 4. The CDR3 extends over 17 amino acids. The CDR3 DNA is TGTGCCAGCAGCTTGGGGACTAGCGGGAGGGCCAGAGAGACCCAGTACTTC. It encodes CASSLGTSGRARETQYF.

V is TRBV5-8 and J is TRBJ1-5, with 7 bases that match TRBD1. Germline CDR1 is SGHTS and CDR2 is YDEGEE. Trimming removed 2 bases from V and 0 bases from J; junction bases left unmatched: 2. The CDR3 totals 15 residues. The CDR3 region is CASSLGTDSNQPQHF. In DNA form, the CDR3 reads TGTGCCAGCAGCTTAGGGACAGATAGCAATCAGCCCCAGCATTTT.

CDR3 nucleotides: TGTGCCAGCAAAGCGGGGGGGCCAGGAGATACGCAGTATTTT. Its protein is CASKAGGPGDTQYF. The V and J genes are TRBV11-3 and TRBJ2-3, with TRBD2 identical over 10 bases. CDR3 length: 14 residues. Looked up from germline, CDR1 is SGHNT and CDR2 is YENEEA. V was pared by 7 bases and J by 5 bases, with 6 bases of the junction left unmatched. Complete variable domain (other parts from reference TRBV11-3 and TRBJ2-3): EAGVVQSPRYKIIEKKQPVAFWCNPISGHNTLYWYLQNLGQGPELLIRYENEEAVDDSQLPKDRFSAERLKGVDSTLKIQPAELGDSAVYLCASKAGGPGDTQYFGPGTRLTVL.

The chain uses TRBV5-5 and TRBJ2-7; D is perhaps TRBD2 (6 bases). The germline gives CDR1 SGHKS, CDR2 YYEKEE (reference sequence). Trimming removed 5 bases at V and 3 bases at J, with 12 bases between. The CDR3 is made up of 13 amino acids. In nucleotides, the CDR3 is TGTGCCAGCAGATTTCTAGCGAACTACGAGCAGTACTTC. This encodes CASRFLANYEQYF.

The chain recombines TRBV7-2 with TRBJ2-3; D ambiguous. The germline V gene has CDR1 SGHTA and CDR2 FQGNSA. The CDR3 sequence is 13 residues long. The V end was cut by 4 bases, the J end by 2 bases, with 7 bases between. CDR3 nucleotide sequence: TGTGCCAGCAGCTCAGCCTACACAGATACGCAGTATTTT. Amino acids: CASSSAYTDTQYF.

This chain uses TRBV7-9 with TRBJ1-5, with 7 bases lining up with TRBD1. Trimming cost V 2 bases and J 3 bases; bases outside gene matches: 1. The germline V gene encodes CDR1 SEHNR and CDR2 FQNEAQ (reference sequence). The CDR3 loop spans 14 amino acids. DNA of the CDR3: TGTGCCAGCAGCTTAAAGGGGGCCAATCAGCCCCAGCATTTT. It codes for CASSLKGANQPQHF.

This rearrangement joins TRBV23-1 to TRBJ2-2, with TRBD1 matching over 7 bases. TRBV23-1 is an ORF; its function is uncertain. This CDR3 region has 16 residues. V lost 1 base to trimming and J lost 2 bases; unmatched junction nucleotides: 4. In nucleotides, the CDR3 is TGCGCCAGCAGTCAATTGGGACAGTCCAACACCGGGGAGCTGTTTTTT. Translated, it gives CASSQLGQSNTGELFF.

The J gene is TRBJ2-1, the V gene TRBV29-1; D gene ambiguous. Germline V gene sequence: CDR1 SQVTM, CDR2 ANQGSEA. Trimming took 4 bases from V and 0 from J, leaving 7 bases between them. There are 13 residues in the CDR3. CDR3 protein: CSVGLGSYNEQFF. The CDR3 bases are TGCAGCGTTGGCCTAGGCTCCTACAATGAGCAGTTCTTC.

The V call is TRBV13, the J call TRBJ2-1; 8 bases are a match to TRBD2. CDR3 length: 15 amino acids. Trimming removed 5 bases from V and 2 bases from J; junction bases left unmatched: 5. Germline values: CDR1 PRHDT, CDR2 FYEKMQ (reference sequence). Written as DNA, the CDR3 is TGTGCCAGCAGCCCGGCGGGGGGCCCCTACAATGAGCAGTTCTTC. Translating gives CASSPAGGPYNEQFF.

The chain is built from TRBV7-8 and TRBJ1-3, with 8 bases identical to TRBD1. The V and J ends lost 5 bases and 4 bases, in that order; junction bases with no gene match: 10. The germline V gene encodes CDR1 SGHVS and CDR2 FQNEAQ. This CDR3 spans 16 amino acids. The CDR3 DNA is TGTGCCAGCAGCCGGAGCAGGGGGCTAGAAGGAAACACCATATATTTT. This codes for CASSRSRGLEGNTIYF.

The chain links TRBV11-2 to TRBJ2-7; D remains unclear. Trimming removed 5 bases from V and 1 base from J, with 3 bases in between. Per the germline V gene, CDR1 is SGHAT and CDR2 is FQNNGV. The CDR3 runs 11 residues. CDR3 loop: CASSRSYEQYF. DNA of the CDR3: TGTGCCAGCAGCCGTTCCTACGAGCAGTACTTC. Supplemented by reference TRBV11-2 and TRBJ2-7, the full variable domain reads EAGVAQSPRYKIIEKRQSVAFWCNPISGHATLYWYQQILGQGPKLLIQFQNNGVVDDSQLPKDRFSAERLKGVDSTLKIQPAKLEDSAVYLCASSRSYEQYFGPGTRLTVT.

The chain carries TRBV12-3 or TRBV12-4 and TRBJ2-6; D is uncertain. This CDR3 has 13 residues. V dropped 8 bases and J dropped 0 bases, with 5 bases sitting between them. The chain's CDR3 is CASAFSGANVLTF. The CDR3 DNA is TGTGCCAGCGCGTTCTCTGGGGCCAACGTCCTGACTTTC.

V usage is TRBV5-4 and J usage is TRBJ1-4, with 7 positions matching TRBD1. Germline V gene lookup returns CDR1 SGHNT and CDR2 YYREEE (reference sequence). The trim removed 0 bases at V and 4 bases at J, leaving 6 bases unmatched. CDR3 length: 16 residues. The CDR3 coding sequence is TGTGCCAGCAGCTTGGGACAGGGAGACCGTAATGAAAAACTGTTTTTT. It specifies CASSLGQGDRNEKLFF.

The rearrangement joins TRBV15 to TRBJ1-1; 7 bases map to TRBD1. The CDR3 loop spans 14 amino acids. The germline V gene has CDR1 LNHNV and CDR2 YYDKDF (reference sequence). V was clipped by 5 bases and J by 5 bases; unmatched bases: 8. CDR3 coding DNA: TGTGCCACCAGCCTTGACAGGGCTTGGACTGAAGCTTTCTTT. This codes for CATSLDRAWTEAFF.

The rearrangement joins TRBV28 to TRBJ1-5; 7 bases align to TRBD1. The germline CDR1 and CDR2 sequences are MDHEN and SYDVKM. The CDR3 is made up of 15 amino acids. V gave up 4 bases and J gave up 3 bases; unmatched junction bases: 6. The CDR3 DNA follows: TGTGCCAGCAGTTCCCCACAGGGGACCAATCAGCCCCAGCATTTT. Amino acids: CASSSPQGTNQPQHF.

The gene calls are TRBV7-8 and TRBJ1-2; TRBD1 is a possible D gene (6 bases). Trimming took 5 bases from V and 2 from J, leaving 12 bases between them. The CDR3 sequence is 14 residues long. In germline, CDR1 is SGHVS, CDR2 FQNEAQ. The CDR3 reads CASSPFTGNYGYTF. The CDR3 DNA follows: TGTGCCAGCAGCCCCTTCACAGGGAACTATGGCTACACCTTC.